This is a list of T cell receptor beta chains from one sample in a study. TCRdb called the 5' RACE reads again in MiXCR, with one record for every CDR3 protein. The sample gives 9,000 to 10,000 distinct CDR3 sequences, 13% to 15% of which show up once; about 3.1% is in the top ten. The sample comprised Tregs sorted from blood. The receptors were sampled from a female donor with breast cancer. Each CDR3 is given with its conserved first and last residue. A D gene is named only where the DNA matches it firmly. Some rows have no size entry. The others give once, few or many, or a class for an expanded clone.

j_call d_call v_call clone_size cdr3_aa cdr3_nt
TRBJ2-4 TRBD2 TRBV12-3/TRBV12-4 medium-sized CASRSGTSGLTALAKNIQYF TGTGCCAGCAGGTCCGGGACTAGCGGGTTGACCGCCCTAGCCAAAAACATTCAGTACTTC
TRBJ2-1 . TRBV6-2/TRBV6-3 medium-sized CASSPEGYNEQFF TGTGCCAGCAGTCCCGAAGGGTACAATGAGCAGTTCTTC
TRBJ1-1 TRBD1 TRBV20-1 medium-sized CSALWTGAGAFF TGCAGTGCCCTGTGGACAGGGGCCGGGGCTTTCTTT
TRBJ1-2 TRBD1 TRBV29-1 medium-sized CSVGQGVYGYTF TGCAGCGTTGGCCAGGGGGTCTATGGCTACACCTTC
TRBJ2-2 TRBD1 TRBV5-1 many CASKGQANTGELFF TGCGCCAGCAAGGGACAGGCAAACACCGGGGAGCTGTTTTTT
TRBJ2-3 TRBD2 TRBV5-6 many CASSLLGLAGYTDTQYF TGTGCCAGCAGCTTGTTGGGACTAGCGGGCTACACAGATACGCAGTATTTT
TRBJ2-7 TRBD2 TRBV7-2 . CARSLSSGGGEQYF TGTGCCCGCAGTTTATCTAGCGGGGGTGGTGAGCAGTACTTC
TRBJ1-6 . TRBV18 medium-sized CASSPDRYNSPLHF TGTGCCAGCTCACCTGACCGCTACAATTCACCCCTCCACTTT
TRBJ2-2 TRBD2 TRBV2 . CASSENPGLATGELFF TGTGCCAGCAGTGAAAACCCGGGACTAGCGACCGGGGAGCTGTTTTTT
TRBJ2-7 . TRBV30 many CAWSVLLGDRSEEQYF TGTGCCTGGAGTGTACTTTTAGGGGACCGTTCGGAGGAGCAGTACTTC
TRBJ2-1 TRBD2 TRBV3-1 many CASSQPAMGGAYNEQFF TGTGCCAGCAGCCAACCGGCAATGGGGGGGGCCTACAATGAGCAGTTCTTC
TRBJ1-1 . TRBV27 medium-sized CASSRTEAPNTEAFF TGTGCCAGCAGTCGGACAGAAGCCCCGAACACTGAAGCTTTCTTT
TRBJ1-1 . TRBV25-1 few CASSEGLGDTEAFF TGTGCCAGCAGTGAGGGGTTGGGGGACACTGAAGCTTTCTTT
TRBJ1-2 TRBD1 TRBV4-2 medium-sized CASSPVQGPNYGYTF TGTGCCAGCAGCCCCGTACAGGGGCCTAACTATGGCTACACCTTC
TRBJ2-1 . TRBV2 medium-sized CASSEFGDLGKQFF TGTGCCAGCAGTGAGTTCGGGGACCTCGGTAAGCAGTTCTTC
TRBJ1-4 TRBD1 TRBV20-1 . CSAPRTGGPEKLFF TGCAGTGCCCCTAGGACAGGGGGCCCGGAAAAACTGTTTTTT
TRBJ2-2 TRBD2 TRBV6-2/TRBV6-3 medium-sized CASRKSASGTGELFF TGTGCCAGCAGAAAGAGTGCTAGCGGGACCGGGGAGCTGTTTTTT
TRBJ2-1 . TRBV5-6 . CASSQDSYNEQFF TGTGCCAGCAGCCAAGACAGCTACAATGAGCAGTTCTTC
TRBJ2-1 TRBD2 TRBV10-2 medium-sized CASRGTSGRAGVQFF TGCGCCAGCAGAGGGACTAGCGGGAGGGCCGGGGTGCAGTTCTTC
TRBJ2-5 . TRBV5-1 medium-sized CASSLGQSQETQYF TGCGCCAGCAGCCTCGGACAGTCTCAAGAGACCCAGTACTTC
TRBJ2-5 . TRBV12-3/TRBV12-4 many CASSRLIQETQYF TGTGCCAGCAGTAGACTGATCCAAGAGACCCAGTACTTC
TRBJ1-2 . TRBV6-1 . CASSEVGDGYTF TGTGCCAGCAGTGAAGTAGGGGATGGCTACACCTTC
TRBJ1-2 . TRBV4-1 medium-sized CASSQDPGSNGYTF TGCGCCAGCAGCCAAGATCCGGGATCTAATGGCTACACCTTC
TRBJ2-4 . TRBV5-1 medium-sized CASSAGEGRDIQYF TGCGCCAGCAGCGCGGGCGAAGGACGCGACATTCAGTACTTC
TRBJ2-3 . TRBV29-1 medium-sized CSVQTHMRADTQYF TGCAGCGTTCAGACGCATATGCGGGCTGATACGCAGTATTTT
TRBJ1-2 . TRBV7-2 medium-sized CASSSYLGTDNYGYTF TGTGCCAGCAGCTCTTATCTCGGGACTGATAACTATGGCTACACCTTC
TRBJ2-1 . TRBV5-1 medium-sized CASSRTAESPDEQFF TGCGCCAGCAGCCGGACAGCCGAAAGCCCCGATGAGCAGTTCTTC
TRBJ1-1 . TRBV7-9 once CASSLISPDTEAFF TGTGCCAGCAGCTTAATCAGCCCCGACACTGAAGCTTTCTTT
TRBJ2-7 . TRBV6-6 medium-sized CASSYPLGGRPTEQYF TGTGCCAGCAGTTACCCGTTAGGGGGGCGACCTACGGAGCAGTACTTC
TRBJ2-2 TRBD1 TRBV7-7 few CASSPQGTGELFF TGTGCCAGCAGCCCACAGGGGACCGGGGAGCTGTTTTTT
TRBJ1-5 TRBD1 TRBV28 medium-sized CASSLGYGQGAQPQHF TGTGCCAGCAGTCTGGGGTACGGACAGGGCGCTCAGCCCCAGCATTTT
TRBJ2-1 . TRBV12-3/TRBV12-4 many CASTLISGSYNEQFF TGTGCCAGCACCCTGATCAGTGGATCCTACAATGAGCAGTTCTTC
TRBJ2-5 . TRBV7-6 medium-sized CASSLVGRGETQYF TGTGCCAGCAGCTTAGTGGGGAGAGGAGAGACCCAGTACTTC
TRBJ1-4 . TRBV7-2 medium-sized CASSFYLSEKLFF TGTGCCAGCAGCTTTTACCTGTCGGAAAAACTGTTTTTT
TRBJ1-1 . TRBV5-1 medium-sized CASSSQIVNQGPGLFF TGCGCCAGCAGCTCGCAGATTGTTAACCAGGGGCCGGGCCTCTTCTTT
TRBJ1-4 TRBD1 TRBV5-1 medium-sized CASSYQGTGVGEKLFF TGCGCCAGCAGCTACCAGGGGACAGGGGTCGGTGAAAAACTGTTTTTT
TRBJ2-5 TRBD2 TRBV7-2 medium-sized CASSPGVAGVGAETQYF TGTGCCAGCAGCCCTGGAGTAGCGGGAGTGGGGGCTGAGACCCAGTACTTC
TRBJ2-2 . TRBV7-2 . CASRPNHAGELLF TGTGCCAGCAGACCTAACCACGCCGGGGAGCTGCTTTTT